Listed below are T cell receptor beta chains from one sample, sequenced in a study of blood T cell repertoires in COVID-19. Data came from immunoSEQ multiplex PCR; TCRdb stores just in-frame clones and leaves some out. The table lists hundreds of thousands of clones, 70% to 90% of them singletons. Input material: PBMCs or T cells enriched from blood (not recorded which). These receptors were obtained from a man aged 50-60 years who had been exposed to COVID-19. Each CDR3 is given with its conserved first and last residue. A D gene is named only where the DNA matches it firmly. Size is stated for part of the rows, as once, few or many counts, or as a class when the clone is expanded.

d_gene,abundance,j_gene,v_gene,CDR3aa,CDR3nt
NA,NA,TRBJ1-1,TRBV11-2,CASSSRYKGALNTEAFF,TGTGCCAGCAGCTCCAGATATAAGGGAGCCCTAAACACTGAAGCTTTCTTT
NA,NA,TRBJ1-1,TRBV6-5,CASSSRRRGTEAFF,TGTGCCAGCAGTTCCAGGCGGAGGGGCACTGAAGCTTTCTTT
NA,NA,TRBJ2-7,TRBV11-2,CASSQQIHEQYF,TGTGCCAGCAGCCAACAGATACACGAGCAGTACTTC
NA,NA,TRBJ2-7,TRBV29-1,CSAYGTHTYEQYF,TGCAGCGCTTATGGGACACACACCTACGAGCAGTACTTC
NA,many,TRBJ1-6,TRBV3-1/TRBV3-2,CASSAQGPGSPLHF,TGTGCCAGCAGCGCGCAGGGCCCAGGATCACCCCTCCACTTT
NA,NA,TRBJ1-2,TRBV3-1/TRBV3-2,CASSQRTVDYGYTF,TGTGCCAGCAGCCAAAGGACAGTGGACTATGGCTACACCTTC
TRBD2,NA,TRBJ2-6,TRBV12-3/TRBV12-4,CAGRDSGANVLTF,TGTGCCGGGAGGGACTCTGGGGCCAACGTCCTGACTTTC
TRBD1,NA,TRBJ1-1,TRBV5-1,CASSPGQGNTEAFF,TGCGCCAGCAGCCCAGGACAGGGGAACACTGAAGCTTTCTTT
TRBD1,few,TRBJ1-2,TRBV5-1,CASSLSGGLYGYTF,TGCGCCAGCAGCTTGTCAGGGGGACTCTATGGCTACACCTTC
NA,NA,TRBJ1-4,TRBV19,CASSPTATNEKLFF,TGTGCCAGTAGTCCGACAGCCACTAATGAAAAACTGTTTTTT
NA,NA,TRBJ2-1,TRBV4-1,CASSTTERGSYNEQFF,TGCGCCAGCAGCACGACGGAACGCGGTTCTTACAATGAGCAGTTCTTC
NA,once,TRBJ1-5,TRBV5-1,CASSLGQRNQPQHF,TGCGCCAGCAGCTTAGGACAACGCAATCAGCCCCAGCATTTT
TRBD1,NA,TRBJ1-2,TRBV30,CAVRDRDRGGYTF,TGTGCCGTCCGGGACAGGGATCGTGGTGGCTACACCTTC
TRBD1,few,TRBJ2-7,TRBV10-3,CAISDDRARVEQYF,TGTGCCATCAGTGACGACAGGGCAAGAGTCGAGCAGTACTTC
NA,NA,TRBJ1-3,TRBV9,CASSVIPDTFSSGNTIYF,TGTGCCAGCAGCGTCATCCCAGACACCTTCAGCTCTGGAAACACCATATATTTT
TRBD1,few,TRBJ1-1,TRBV5-1,CASSSFYDRDTEAFF,TGCGCCAGCAGCTCCTTTTACGACAGGGACACTGAAGCTTTCTTT
TRBD1,NA,TRBJ2-7,TRBV18,CASSHRDRNFNEQYF,TGTGCCAGCTCGCACCGGGACAGAAATTTCAACGAGCAGTACTTC
TRBD1,NA,TRBJ1-3,TRBV5-1,CASSSRGTGNTIYF,TGCGCCAGCAGCTCCAGGGGGACTGGAAACACCATATATTTT
NA,NA,TRBJ1-1,TRBV18,CASSPIYLRNTEAFF,TGTGCCAGCTCACCTATCTACCTCCGAAACACTGAAGCTTTCTTT
NA,once,TRBJ1-1,TRBV28,CASSLRASRDTEAFF,TGTGCCAGCAGTTTGCGGGCAAGCCGAGACACTGAAGCTTTCTTT
NA,NA,TRBJ2-3,TRBV7-3,CASSLSLLGGADTQYF,TGTGCCAGCAGCTTAAGCTTGCTAGGGGGTGCAGATACGCAGTATTTT
NA,NA,TRBJ1-2,TRBV29-1,CSVEWGGYGYTF,TGCAGCGTTGAATGGGGCGGTTATGGCTACACCTTC
NA,NA,TRBJ1-5,TRBV7-3,CASGRSSNQPQHF,TGTGCCAGCGGGAGGTCTAGCAATCAGCCCCAGCATTTT
TRBD2,NA,TRBJ2-5,TRBV5-1,CASSLGLAETQYF,TGCGCCAGCAGCCTGGGACTAGCGGAGACCCAGTACTTC
TRBD2,NA,TRBJ2-3,TRBV10-3,CAISETRGLAGSTDTQYF,TGTGCCATCAGTGAGACCCGCGGACTAGCGGGTAGCACAGATACGCAGTATTTT
NA,NA,TRBJ1-1,TRBV18,CASSRRGGASTEAFF,TGTGCCAGCTCACGTAGAGGGGGAGCGTCCACTGAAGCTTTCTTT
TRBD2,NA,TRBJ2-3,TRBV11-2,CASSRTTSGLRTDTQYF,TGTGCCAGCAGCCGTACGACTAGCGGTTTACGCACAGATACGCAGTATTTT
NA,NA,TRBJ1-2,TRBV9,CASSVDIGTSLNYGYTF,TGTGCCAGCAGCGTAGATATCGGGACATCCCTTAACTATGGCTACACCTTC
TRBD2,NA,TRBJ2-3,TRBV5-1,CASSLGSGGGADTQYF,TGCGCCAGCAGCTTAGGTTCGGGGGGAGGAGCAGATACGCAGTATTTT
TRBD2,NA,TRBJ2-1,TRBV5-1,CASSLGLAGGFNEQFF,TGCGCCAGCAGCTTGGGACTAGCGGGAGGGTTCAATGAGCAGTTCTTC
NA,NA,TRBJ1-4,TRBV19,CASSIRGANEKLFF,TGTGCCAGTAGTATCAGGGGTGCTAATGAAAAACTGTTTTTT
NA,NA,TRBJ2-1,TRBV7-3,CASSLIQGTGNEQFF,TGTGCCAGCAGCTTAATACAGGGTACCGGCAATGAGCAGTTCTTC
TRBD1,once,TRBJ1-6,TRBV3-1/TRBV3-2,CASSLWTGVVSSPLHF,TGTGCCAGCAGCCTCTGGACAGGTGTTGTCAGTTCACCCCTCCACTTT
NA,NA,TRBJ1-2,TRBV2,CASSDRGGHYGYTF,TGTGCCAGCAGTGACAGGGGCGGACACTATGGCTACACCTTC
NA,NA,TRBJ1-1,TRBV11-3,CASSLLSRGNTEAFF,TGTGCCAGCAGCTTACTCTCCAGGGGGAACACTGAAGCTTTCTTT
NA,NA,TRBJ1-6,TRBV19,CASSITGVSSYNSPLHF,TGTGCCAGTAGTATAACAGGAGTGAGCTCCTATAATTCACCCCTCCACTTT
NA,once,TRBJ1-2,TRBV18,CASSTTANPAPRYGYTF,TGTGCCAGCTCGACTACAGCGAACCCTGCACCACGGTATGGCTACACCTTC
TRBD2,NA,TRBJ2-3,TRBV5-4,CASSFTSGGADTQYF,TGTGCCAGCAGCTTTACTAGCGGGGGGGCGGATACGCAGTATTTT
TRBD1,NA,TRBJ2-5,TRBV7-2,CASSNRGSETQYF,TGTGCCAGCAGCAACAGGGGTAGTGAGACCCAGTACTTC
TRBD1,NA,TRBJ1-5,TRBV27,CASSLETGDQPQHF,TGTGCCAGCAGTTTAGAGACAGGGGATCAGCCCCAGCATTTT
NA,NA,TRBJ2-3,TRBV18,CASSPSTGRGRTDTQYF,TGTGCCAGCTCACCTTCGACAGGGCGGGGCCGCACAGATACGCAGTATTTT
TRBD1,NA,TRBJ1-2,TRBV30,CAWRRQGVDYGYTF,TGTGCCTGGCGCAGACAGGGGGTCGACTATGGCTACACCTTC
NA,NA,TRBJ2-1,TRBV2,CASSELGGVYNEQFF,TGTGCCAGCAGTGAGCTTGGAGGGGTCTACAATGAGCAGTTCTTC
NA,NA,TRBJ1-1,TRBV30,CAWRIGGTEAFF,TGTGCCTGGAGAATAGGGGGCACTGAAGCTTTCTTT
NA,NA,TRBJ1-2,TRBV6-5,CASSFSREKNYGYTF,TGTGCCAGCAGTTTTTCCAGGGAAAAAAACTATGGCTACACCTTC
TRBD1,NA,TRBJ1-5,TRBV5-4,CASSLGGTGGQPQHF,TGTGCCAGCAGCTTGGGCGGGACAGGGGGGCAGCCCCAGCATTTT
NA,NA,TRBJ1-1,TRBV5-1,CASSLLGGTVGIVSFF,TGCGCCAGCAGCTTGCTCGGAGGAACGGTGGGAATTGTTTCTTTCTTT
NA,NA,TRBJ1-1,TRBV7-3,CASSFYRNTEAFF,TGTGCCAGCAGCTTTTACAGGAACACTGAAGCTTTCTTT
NA,NA,TRBJ1-4,TRBV10-3,CAISESEGTNEKLFF,TGTGCCATCAGTGAGTCGGAGGGAACTAATGAAAAACTGTTTTTT
NA,once,TRBJ1-2,TRBV4-1,CASSQSQANYGYTF,TGCGCCAGCAGCCAATCTCAGGCGAACTATGGCTACACCTTC
TRBD1,NA,TRBJ1-2,TRBV29-1,CSVEAPYRTGLDGYTF,TGCAGCGTTGAAGCGCCCTACCGGACAGGCTTGGATGGCTACACCTTC
NA,NA,TRBJ2-3,TRBV24-1,CATSDFAGDLTDTQYF,TGTGCCACCAGTGATTTTGCAGGGGATTTAACAGATACGCAGTATTTT
NA,NA,TRBJ2-2,TRBV5-5,CASSLVSRGTGELFF,TGTGCCAGCAGCTTGGTCTCCAGGGGCACCGGGGAGCTGTTTTTT
TRBD1,NA,TRBJ1-2,TRBV18,CASSPPGTGRDYGYTF,TGTGCCAGCTCACCCCCGGGGACAGGGCGAGACTATGGCTACACCTTC